These T cell receptor beta chains were read from a single sample in a study of blood T cell repertoires in COVID-19. Libraries were prepared by immunoSEQ multiplex PCR; TCRdb keeps only in-frame clonotypes and omits some of them. Of 170,000 or so clones detected, roughly 88% appear once; the ten largest clones hold 6.5% to 8%. Sequencing used PBMCs or T cells enriched from blood (not recorded which). The receptors here all came from a woman aged 45-65 years who had recovered from COVID-19. The CDR3 runs from the conserved cysteine through the conserved F or W. Fields, in order: J gene, clone size, V gene, CDR3 length, D gene, CDR3 DNA, CDR3 protein. The D gene is left open where the match is weak. Clone size is given for some rows only: seen once, a few or many times, or a class if the clone is expanded.

J: TRBJ2-2
size: -
V: TRBV6-5
length: 14
D: TRBD2
DNA: TGTGCCAGCAGAGCGGGGGCGCCGACCGGGGAGCTGTTTTTT
CDR3: CASRAGAPTGELFF

J: TRBJ2-1
size: -
V: TRBV3-1/TRBV3-2
length: 16
D: TRBD2
DNA: TGTGCCAGCAGCCAAGGGAGGTTGCGGGGGGGAGAAGAGCAGTTCTTC
CDR3: CASSQGRLRGGEEQFF

J: TRBJ1-1
size: -
V: TRBV20-1
length: 11
D: -
DNA: TGCAGTGCCCAGGCCCTCACTGAAGCTTTCTTT
CDR3: CSAQALTEAFF

J: TRBJ1-2
size: few
V: TRBV7-9
length: 16
D: TRBD1
DNA: TGTGCCAGCAGCCAATACCGGACAGGACAAACCTATGGCTACACCTTC
CDR3: CASSQYRTGQTYGYTF

J: TRBJ1-1
size: -
V: TRBV5-1
length: 14
D: -
DNA: TGCGCCAGCAGCTTACTAACAGGGAACACTGAAGCTTTCTTT
CDR3: CASSLLTGNTEAFF

J: TRBJ2-5
size: -
V: TRBV18
length: 13
D: TRBD1
DNA: TGTGCCAGCTCCGGGACAGGCCAAGAGACCCAGTACTTC
CDR3: CASSGTGQETQYF

J: TRBJ1-2
size: -
V: TRBV4-2
length: 15
D: TRBD1
DNA: TGTGCCAGCAGCCCCTCAGGGCAGGGGGCCGGCGGCTACACCTTC
CDR3: CASSPSGQGAGGYTF

J: TRBJ2-7
size: -
V: TRBV5-1
length: 15
D: -
DNA: TGCGCCAGCAGCTTAGCAAGGGAGGCGTCCTACGAGCAGTACTTC
CDR3: CASSLAREASYEQYF

J: TRBJ2-1
size: -
V: TRBV4-1
length: 16
D: -
DNA: TGCGCCAGCAGCCCGGGGTGGAGCGGAGCCTACAATGAGCAGTTCTTC
CDR3: CASSPGWSGAYNEQFF

J: TRBJ1-4
size: -
V: TRBV7-9
length: 15
D: TRBD1
DNA: TGTGCCAGCAGCTCCGACAGGGGTGGGAGTGAAAAACTGTTTTTT
CDR3: CASSSDRGGSEKLFF

J: TRBJ1-2
size: few
V: TRBV27
length: 13
D: TRBD1
DNA: TGTGCCAGCAGCCGAGGGACAGTCTATGGCTACACCTTC
CDR3: CASSRGTVYGYTF

J: TRBJ1-1
size: -
V: TRBV30
length: 11
D: -
DNA: TGTGCCTGGAGCCAACAGGGTGAAGCTTTCTTT
CDR3: CAWSQQGEAFF

J: TRBJ2-7
size: -
V: TRBV4-3
length: 16
D: TRBD1
DNA: TGCGCCAGCAGCCAAGAAGGGGGACAGGGTTTGCACGAGCAGTACTTC
CDR3: CASSQEGGQGLHEQYF

J: TRBJ2-1
size: -
V: TRBV7-8
length: 14
D: TRBD2
DNA: TGTGCCAGCAGCGCGGGGGGGCTCGGCAATGAGCAGTTCTTC
CDR3: CASSAGGLGNEQFF

J: TRBJ1-3
size: -
V: TRBV16
length: 14
D: -
DNA: TGTGCCAGCAGCAACGCAGGGGCTGGAAACACCATATATTTT
CDR3: CASSNAGAGNTIYF

J: TRBJ2-3
size: -
V: TRBV18
length: 16
D: TRBD1
DNA: TGTGCCAGCTCACCACCGGTACTCAGGGGGACAGATACGCAGTATTTT
CDR3: CASSPPVLRGTDTQYF

J: TRBJ1-1
size: -
V: TRBV7-2
length: 14
D: -
DNA: TGTGCCAGCAGCCGGATCGGGAGGGGGACTGAAGCTTTCTTT
CDR3: CASSRIGRGTEAFF

J: TRBJ2-1
size: -
V: TRBV27
length: 13
D: TRBD1
DNA: TGTGCCAGCAGTACCCCGACAGGGTATGAGCAGTTCTTC
CDR3: CASSTPTGYEQFF

J: TRBJ1-3
size: -
V: TRBV19
length: 13
D: TRBD1
DNA: TGTGCCAGCCGGGACAGCGCTGGAAACACCATATATTTT
CDR3: CASRDSAGNTIYF

J: TRBJ2-2
size: -
V: TRBV30
length: 14
D: -
DNA: TGTGCCTGGAGTGTACGGGCGAACACCGGGGAGCTGTTTTTT
CDR3: CAWSVRANTGELFF

J: TRBJ2-1
size: -
V: TRBV7-9
length: 15
D: TRBD1
DNA: TGTGCCAGCAGCGCCTCAGGACAGGGGTCACTTCGTCAGTTCTTC
CDR3: CASSASGQGSLRQFF

J: TRBJ2-7
size: once
V: TRBV21-1
length: 12
D: -
DNA: TGTGCCAGCACCCGGACAGGGGGAGAGCAGTACTTC
CDR3: CASTRTGGEQYF

J: TRBJ2-5
size: -
V: TRBV19
length: 15
D: -
DNA: TGTGCCAGTAGTATATCCGGGGGCGGGGGAGAGACCCAGTACTTC
CDR3: CASSISGGGGETQYF

J: TRBJ2-2
size: -
V: TRBV3-1/TRBV3-2
length: 14
D: -
DNA: TGTGCCAGCAGCCGAAATCCGGGGGCCGGGGAGCTGTTTTTT
CDR3: CASSRNPGAGELFF

J: TRBJ2-2
size: once
V: TRBV19
length: 15
D: -
DNA: TGTGCCAGTAGTATAGGGGCACAGGTTTCCGGGGAGCTGTTTTTT
CDR3: CASSIGAQVSGELFF

J: TRBJ1-1
size: -
V: TRBV3-1/TRBV3-2
length: 15
D: -
DNA: TGTGCCAGCAGCCAGAGGTTGAGAGAGAACACTGAAGCTTTCTTT
CDR3: CASSQRLRENTEAFF

J: TRBJ1-1
size: -
V: TRBV4-3
length: 13
D: -
DNA: TGCGCCAGCAGCCAAGCCGACACTTCTGAAGCTTTCTTT
CDR3: CASSQADTSEAFF

J: TRBJ2-7
size: -
V: TRBV5-1
length: 16
D: TRBD1
DNA: TGCGCCAGCAGCTTGGGAGGGACAGGGGTGGCCTACGAGCAGTACTTC
CDR3: CASSLGGTGVAYEQYF

J: TRBJ1-5
size: -
V: TRBV20-1
length: 15
D: -
DNA: TGCAGTGCTAGTCTCTCTGGGCAGAGCAATCAGCCCCAGCATTTT
CDR3: CSASLSGQSNQPQHF

J: TRBJ1-6
size: -
V: TRBV7-8
length: 16
D: TRBD1
DNA: TGTGCCAGCAGCTTAGAGGGACAGGGGTATAATTCACCCCTCCACTTT
CDR3: CASSLEGQGYNSPLHF

J: TRBJ1-6
size: -
V: TRBV9
length: 18
D: -
DNA: TGTGCCAGCAGCGCCCGGAGTGGAACTAGCTCCTATAATTCACCCCTCCACTTT
CDR3: CASSARSGTSSYNSPLHF

J: TRBJ2-5
size: -
V: TRBV9
length: 15
D: -
DNA: TGTGCCAGCAGCGTAGGCGATGGCAGGGGAGAGACCCAGTACTTC
CDR3: CASSVGDGRGETQYF

J: TRBJ2-7
size: -
V: TRBV3-1/TRBV3-2
length: 15
D: TRBD2
DNA: TGTGCCAGCAGCTACCAACTAGCGGGGAGGTACGAGCAGTACTTC
CDR3: CASSYQLAGRYEQYF

J: TRBJ1-2
size: few
V: TRBV5-4
length: 16
D: TRBD1
DNA: TGTGCCAGCAGCATACCGGGACAGGGAAGGTCTATGGGCTACACCTTC
CDR3: CASSIPGQGRSMGYTF

J: TRBJ1-2
size: -
V: TRBV7-9
length: 13
D: -
DNA: TGTGCCAGCAGCTTACTCGGTAACTATGGCTACACCTTC
CDR3: CASSLLGNYGYTF

J: TRBJ2-3
size: -
V: TRBV2
length: 15
D: -
DNA: TGTGCCAGCAGTGACGGGGGGCTCAGCACAGATACGCAGTATTTT
CDR3: CASSDGGLSTDTQYF

J: TRBJ1-2
size: -
V: TRBV3-1/TRBV3-2
length: 15
D: -
DNA: TGTGCCAGCAGCGTTACCTTTCGGGACATCTATGGCTACACCTTC
CDR3: CASSVTFRDIYGYTF

J: TRBJ2-5
size: -
V: TRBV4-3
length: 13
D: -
DNA: TGCGCCAGCAGCCAAGATTGGGAGGAGACCCAGTACTTC
CDR3: CASSQDWEETQYF

J: TRBJ1-5
size: -
V: TRBV6-2/TRBV6-3
length: 12
D: -
DNA: TGTGCCAGCAGTCGAAGGGGGCAGCCCCAGCATTTT
CDR3: CASSRRGQPQHF

J: TRBJ2-7
size: -
V: TRBV7-9
length: 15
D: TRBD1
DNA: TGTGCCAGCAGCTTAGAGGGGGACAGCCGCTACGAGCAGTACTTC
CDR3: CASSLEGDSRYEQYF

J: TRBJ2-3
size: -
V: TRBV7-3
length: 13
D: -
DNA: TGTGCCAGCAGCGATGGAGGGACAGATACGCAGTATTTT
CDR3: CASSDGGTDTQYF

J: TRBJ1-4
size: -
V: TRBV5-5
length: 17
D: -
DNA: TGTGCCAGCAGCCTATCCGACAACAGGGACGAGAATGAAAAACTGTTTTTT
CDR3: CASSLSDNRDENEKLFF

J: TRBJ2-3
size: -
V: TRBV5-6
length: 17
D: TRBD1
DNA: TGTGCCAGCAGCTCTCCGGGACAGGGGGTTGGCACAGATACGCAGTATTTT
CDR3: CASSSPGQGVGTDTQYF

J: TRBJ2-3
size: -
V: TRBV19
length: 16
D: TRBD2
DNA: TGTGCCAGTCGCCCGGGAGCGGGGGAGTTCACAGATACGCAGTATTTT
CDR3: CASRPGAGEFTDTQYF

J: TRBJ2-2
size: -
V: TRBV6-4
length: 17
D: TRBD2
DNA: TGTGCCAGCAGTGACGGCCGGCGGGGGGCGGTCACCGGGGAGCTGTTTTTT
CDR3: CASSDGRRGAVTGELFF

J: TRBJ2-1
size: -
V: TRBV24-1
length: 14
D: TRBD1
DNA: TGTGCCACCAGCCAAGCGACAGGGGGCAATGAGCAGTTCTTC
CDR3: CATSQATGGNEQFF

J: TRBJ1-1
size: once
V: TRBV19
length: 16
D: -
DNA: TGTGCCAGTAGTATAGGGCCCACAGCTCCGAACACTGAAGCTTTCTTT
CDR3: CASSIGPTAPNTEAFF

J: TRBJ1-6
size: -
V: TRBV6-6
length: 15
D: TRBD1
DNA: TGTGCCAGCAGTATAGGTAGGGGGCGCGACTCACCCCTCCACTTT
CDR3: CASSIGRGRDSPLHF

J: TRBJ2-1
size: -
V: TRBV9
length: 16
D: -
DNA: TGTGCCAGCAGCGTAGGGGCGGGGGCCTCTTACAATGAGCAGTTCTTC
CDR3: CASSVGAGASYNEQFF

J: TRBJ2-5
size: once
V: TRBV7-3
length: 14
D: -
DNA: TGTGCCAGCAGCTTATCAGGCCTTGAGGGGACCCAGTACTTC
CDR3: CASSLSGLEGTQYF

J: TRBJ2-1
size: -
V: TRBV6-2/TRBV6-3
length: 18
D: TRBD2
DNA: TGTGCCAGCAGTTACGGCAGTGCTAGCGGGGGATCCTACAATGAGCAGTTCTTC
CDR3: CASSYGSASGGSYNEQFF

J: TRBJ1-2
size: -
V: TRBV3-1/TRBV3-2
length: 14
D: -
DNA: TGTGCCAGCAGCCAAGCGGGCGGGGGCCATGGCTACACCTTC
CDR3: CASSQAGGGHGYTF

J: TRBJ2-3
size: -
V: TRBV5-1
length: 15
D: TRBD2
DNA: TGCGCCAGCAGCTGGAGCGGGGGAAGCACAGATACGCAGTATTTT
CDR3: CASSWSGGSTDTQYF

J: TRBJ1-5
size: -
V: TRBV9
length: 16
D: TRBD1
DNA: TGTGCCAGCAGCGAGGGACAGGGGGCCTCTGTTCAGCCCCAGCATTTT
CDR3: CASSEGQGASVQPQHF

J: TRBJ1-3
size: -
V: TRBV3-1/TRBV3-2
length: 16
D: -
DNA: TGTGCCAGCAGCCAAGTGGCGCAGCGCTCTGGAAACACCATATATTTT
CDR3: CASSQVAQRSGNTIYF

J: TRBJ2-3
size: -
V: TRBV4-3
length: 16
D: TRBD2
DNA: TGCGCCAGCAGCCAAGAGGGGGCGGGGGGCAGGCATACGCAGTATTTT
CDR3: CASSQEGAGGRHTQYF

J: TRBJ2-1
size: few
V: TRBV24-1
length: 16
D: TRBD2
DNA: TGTGCCACCAGTGACCGTAGCGGGGGTGAGTACAATGAGCAGTTCTTC
CDR3: CATSDRSGGEYNEQFF

J: TRBJ2-2
size: -
V: TRBV14
length: 15
D: -
DNA: TGTGCCAGCAGCCCGGGACTCCCACGCACCGGGGAGCTGTTTTTT
CDR3: CASSPGLPRTGELFF

J: TRBJ1-1
size: once
V: TRBV14
length: 14
D: -
DNA: TGTGCCAGCAGTGGTGGAGGAATGTACACTGAAGCTTTCTTT
CDR3: CASSGGGMYTEAFF

J: TRBJ2-7
size: -
V: TRBV2
length: 13
D: -
DNA: TGTGCCAGCAGTGAACTGTATTACTACGAGCAGTACTTC
CDR3: CASSELYYYEQYF